Below, one T cell receptor beta chain is given with its context. A TCRbeta library incorporating unique molecular identifiers was prepared. Each CDR3 protein gets one entry after TCRdb re-called the PCR reads with MiXCR. The table records some 600,000 distinct CDR3 sequences, about an eighth of them present only once. These data come from a study of T-cell reconstitution after alpha-beta-depleted transplantation in children. This sample comprised PBMCs, mostly from graft donor cells, obtained 360 days after TCRalphabeta/CD19-depleted stem cell transplant. The sequence came from a male patient between 5 and 17 years old who had a stem cell transplant for acute myeloid leukemia, so the T cells may come from the graft donor.

Here the CDR3 DNA reads TGCGCCAGCAGCGGAGGGACTAGCGGGAGCTCTGGGGCCAACGTCCTGACTTTC. Translation: CASSGGTSGSSGANVLTF. The V gene is TRBV4-3, the J gene TRBJ2-6, with 14 nucleotides matching TRBD2. V was pared by 5 bases and J by 0 bases, with 3 bases of the junction left unmatched. Germline values: CDR1 LGHNA, CDR2 YSLEER. The CDR3 loop spans 18 amino acids.